The source of this T cell receptor beta chain is a study of identical twins. Findings and limits, study-wide: Abundant beta clonotypes from cord blood had fewer insertions, unlike memory repertoires, which showed none.

TCRdb re-analysed the 5' RACE reads in MiXCR, keeping a single row per CDR3 protein. The repertoire includes some 500,000 distinct CDR3 sequences, around 20% of them detected once, and about 0.99% sits in the top ten. For this clonotype: Its antigen is currently unknown.

The CDR3 is 15 residues long. Deletions cut 1 base from V and 5 bases from J, with 13 bases between. Germline V lookup: CDR1 SGHAT, CDR2 FQNNGV. These same data were also listed under a study on T cells expressing NK-cell markers. As that study records: Among the eight sequenced donors, seven tested HCMV-seropositive and one tested seronegative. In several experiments, an anti-gamma-delta TCR antibody restricted sorting to alpha-beta TCR T cells.

This TCR was recovered from a woman aged 18-29 years in good health. The sample taken for sequencing was CD4+ T cells sorted from blood. This chain connects TRBV11-2 to TRBJ2-3; D is perhaps TRBD2 (7 bases). The CDR3 region is CASSLGGGQGDTQYF. The CDR3 nucleotides read TGTGCCAGCAGCTTAGGGGGGGGGCAAGGAGATACGCAGTATTTT.